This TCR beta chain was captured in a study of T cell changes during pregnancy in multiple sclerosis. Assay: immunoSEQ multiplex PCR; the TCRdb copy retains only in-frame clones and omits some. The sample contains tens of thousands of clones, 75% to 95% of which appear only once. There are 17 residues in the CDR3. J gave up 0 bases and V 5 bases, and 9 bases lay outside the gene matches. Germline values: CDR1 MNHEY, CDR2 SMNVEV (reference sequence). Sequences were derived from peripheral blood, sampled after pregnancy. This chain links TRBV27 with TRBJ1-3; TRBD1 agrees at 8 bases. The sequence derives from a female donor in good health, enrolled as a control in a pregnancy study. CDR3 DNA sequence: TGTGCCAGCAGTCTACTAACAGGGGGGCTCTCTGGAAACACCATATATTTT. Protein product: CASSLLTGGLSGNTIYF.